A selection of T cell receptor beta chains follows, all from one sample in a study of CXCR3-negative and CXCR3-positive naive CD8 T cells. TCRdb reprocessed the 5' RACE reads and reports one entry per CDR3 protein, with no DNA. This table holds around 50,000 distinct CDR3 sequences. The sequenced sample was naive CXCR3- CD8+ T cells from blood. Receptor source: a human donor in good health. Some clones in this sample may be carry-over from other donors' samples. The CDR3 runs from the conserved cysteine through the conserved F or W. A row's size may be missing; if present it is once, few, many or a size class.

j_call v_call clone_size cdr3_aa
TRBJ2-1 TRBV6-5 - CASSELREISDEQFF
TRBJ2-1 TRBV3-1 - CASSQEGGTSGGRRDEQFF
TRBJ2-7 TRBV7-8 - CASSLVGGLVFDEQYF
TRBJ2-5 TRBV7-9 - CASSPPGVGEETQYF
TRBJ1-1 TRBV6-5 - CASSSDQRNTEAFF
TRBJ2-5 TRBV12-3/TRBV12-4 - CASSFGGAEETQYF
TRBJ1-5 TRBV15 - CATSRSDYRGPEAQHF
TRBJ2-3 TRBV27 - CASKKQGADTQYF
TRBJ2-1 TRBV7-9 medium-sized CASGTSNEQFF
TRBJ1-1 TRBV13 - CASSPRSGTEAFF
TRBJ2-7 TRBV11-2 - CASSFGTTLYEQYF
TRBJ1-2 TRBV14 - CASSQERVDGYTF
TRBJ2-5 TRBV4-3 - CASSQDLPVGGRFEETQYF
TRBJ2-3 TRBV18 - CASSPTGGRRTDTQYF
TRBJ1-1 TRBV6-2/TRBV6-3 - CASSFVRRDSEAFF
TRBJ2-7 TRBV7-9 - CASSFPEASYEQYF
TRBJ2-7 TRBV18 - CASSPLGSSYEQYF
TRBJ2-7 TRBV11-3 - CASSFGPSYEQYF
TRBJ2-7 TRBV28 - CASSLRTATYEQYF
TRBJ2-1 TRBV19 - CASSIQGGDEQFF
TRBJ2-1 TRBV29-1 - CSVEKAGGDNEQFF
TRBJ2-3 TRBV28 - CASSRRDLSTDTQYF
TRBJ2-5 TRBV7-9 - CATTGSDKQETQYF
TRBJ2-1 TRBV27 - CATTSRAQNNEQFF
TRBJ2-3 TRBV28 - CASSDWGDTQYF
TRBJ2-7 TRBV9 - CASSPPGIGSYEQYF
TRBJ2-5 TRBV7-9 - CASSTSEVETQYF
TRBJ1-1 TRBV29-1 - CSVEVLNTEAFF
TRBJ2-7 TRBV29-1 - CSVEQPGSYEQYF
TRBJ2-7 TRBV28 - CASSLTGMDEQYF
TRBJ2-3 TRBV4-1 - CAAALSGRSGGMWDTQYF
TRBJ2-7 TRBV29-1 - CSVEDPRDPNYEQYF